These T cell receptor beta chains were read from a single sample in a study of breast tumors, draining lymph nodes, adjacent tissues. TCRdb independently ran MiXCR on the multiplex PCR reads; one entry per CDR3 protein. The table records approximately 100,000 distinct CDR3 sequences, about 29% of them present only once. The sample comprised axillary lymph node tissue. The receptors come from a female donor with breast cancer. Some clones in this sample may be carry-over from other donors' samples. The conserved cysteine and the conserved F or W are not part of the CDR3 here. Fields, in order: CDR3 protein, J gene, clone size, CDR3 length, V gene. Not all rows give a size; the values are once, few, many and, for expanded clones, a class.

CDR3aa: ASSLIAGTDTQY
j_gene: TRBJ2-3
abundance: many
len: 12
v_gene: TRBV5-6

CDR3aa: AWGRGGGNVYEQY
j_gene: TRBJ2-7
abundance: many
len: 13
v_gene: TRBV30

CDR3aa: ASSLTQHNEKLF
j_gene: TRBJ1-4
abundance: many
len: 12
v_gene: TRBV13

CDR3aa: ASSLDRGQPQH
j_gene: TRBJ1-5
abundance: many
len: 11
v_gene: TRBV12-3/TRBV12-4

CDR3aa: ASSSTHQGGYGYT
j_gene: TRBJ1-2
abundance: many
len: 13
v_gene: TRBV6-1

CDR3aa: ASAPREGTYEQY
j_gene: TRBJ2-7
abundance: many
len: 12
v_gene: TRBV12-3/TRBV12-4

CDR3aa: ASSFAPKAGGGL
j_gene: TRBJ2-1
abundance: -
len: 12
v_gene: TRBV12-3/TRBV12-4

CDR3aa: SARVGETQY
j_gene: TRBJ2-5
abundance: few
len: 9
v_gene: TRBV20-1

CDR3aa: ASSFGVTEQY
j_gene: TRBJ2-7
abundance: many
len: 10
v_gene: TRBV5-4

CDR3aa: ATSSLKGLAGARN
j_gene: TRBJ2-7
abundance: -
len: 13
v_gene: TRBV15

CDR3aa: ASSPRTGGIGYT
j_gene: TRBJ1-2
abundance: many
len: 12
v_gene: TRBV6-6

CDR3aa: ASSPPVHGTANYGYT
j_gene: TRBJ1-2
abundance: -
len: 15
v_gene: TRBV7-2

CDR3aa: ASSSTGTGYEQY
j_gene: TRBJ2-7
abundance: many
len: 12
v_gene: TRBV12-3/TRBV12-4

CDR3aa: ASSLAGTSGRADTQY
j_gene: TRBJ2-3
abundance: -
len: 15
v_gene: TRBV7-2

CDR3aa: ASSNPRTLNTGELF
j_gene: TRBJ2-2
abundance: many
len: 14
v_gene: TRBV19

CDR3aa: ASSLGLAGAEQF
j_gene: TRBJ2-1
abundance: many
len: 12
v_gene: TRBV7-2